This T cell receptor (beta chain) comes out of a study of CD4 T cells in relation to SARS-CoV-2 and coronaviruses. Whole-study context: Convalescent patients were roughly 8 males and 4 females; two were Hispanic.

Measured with immunoSEQ multiplex PCR; TCRdb has only the in-frame clones, and not every one. This table holds some 40,000 clones, roughly 85% found once. In germline, CDR1 is MDHEN, CDR2 SYDVKM. This CDR3 is built from 14 residues. Trimming cost V 8 bases and J 3 bases; bases outside gene matches: 2. V gene TRBV28 combines with J gene TRBJ2-2, with 11 bases matching TRBD2. The TCR originated in an adult with COVID-19. The source material was memory CD4+ T cells from PBMCs. The CDR3 reads CASQLAGDTGELFF. In DNA form, the CDR3 reads TGTGCCAGCCAACTAGCGGGAGACACCGGGGAGCTGTTTTTT.